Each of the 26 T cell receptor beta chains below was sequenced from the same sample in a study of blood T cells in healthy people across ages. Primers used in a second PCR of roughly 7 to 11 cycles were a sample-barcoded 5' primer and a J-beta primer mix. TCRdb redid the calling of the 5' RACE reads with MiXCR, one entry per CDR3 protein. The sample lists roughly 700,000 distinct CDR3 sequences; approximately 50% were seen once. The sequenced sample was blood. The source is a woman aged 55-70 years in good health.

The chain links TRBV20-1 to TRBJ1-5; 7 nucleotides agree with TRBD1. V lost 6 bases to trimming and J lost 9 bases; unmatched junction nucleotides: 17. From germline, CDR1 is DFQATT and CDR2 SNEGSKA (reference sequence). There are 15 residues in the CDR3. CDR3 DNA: TGCAGTGCCCCTCGGGCGGACAGGATGGGGGGGCCCCAGCATTTT. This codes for CSAPRADRMGGPQHF.

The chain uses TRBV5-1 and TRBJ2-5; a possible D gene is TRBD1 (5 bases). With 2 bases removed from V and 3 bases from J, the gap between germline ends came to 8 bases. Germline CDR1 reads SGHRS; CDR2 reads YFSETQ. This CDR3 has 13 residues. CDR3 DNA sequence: TGCGCCAGCAGCTTCGACAGCGAAGAGACCCAGTACTTC. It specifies CASSFDSEETQYF.

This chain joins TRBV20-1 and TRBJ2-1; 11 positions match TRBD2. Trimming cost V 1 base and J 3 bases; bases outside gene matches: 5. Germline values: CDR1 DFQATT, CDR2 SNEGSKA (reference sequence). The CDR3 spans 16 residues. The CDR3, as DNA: TGCAGTGCTAGAGTCCAGACTAGCGGGATCTACAATGAGCAGTTCTTC. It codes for CSARVQTSGIYNEQFF.

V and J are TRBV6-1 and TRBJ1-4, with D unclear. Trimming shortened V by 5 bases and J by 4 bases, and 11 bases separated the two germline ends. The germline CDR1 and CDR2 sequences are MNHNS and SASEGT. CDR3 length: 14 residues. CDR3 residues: CASSWTPSNEKLFF. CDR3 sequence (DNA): TGTGCCAGCAGTTGGACGCCTAGTAATGAAAAACTGTTTTTT.

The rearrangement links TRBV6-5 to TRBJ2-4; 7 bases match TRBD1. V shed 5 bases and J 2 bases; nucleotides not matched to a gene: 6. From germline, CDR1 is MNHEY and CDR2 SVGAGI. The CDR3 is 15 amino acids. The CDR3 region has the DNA TGTGCCAGCAGTGGAGCGACAGGGACCAAAAACATTCAGTACTTC. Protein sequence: CASSGATGTKNIQYF.

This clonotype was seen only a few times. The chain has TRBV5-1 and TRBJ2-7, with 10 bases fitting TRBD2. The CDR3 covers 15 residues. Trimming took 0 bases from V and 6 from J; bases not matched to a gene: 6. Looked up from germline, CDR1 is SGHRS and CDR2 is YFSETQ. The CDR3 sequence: CASSLDSSGSSEQYF. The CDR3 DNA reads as TGCGCCAGCAGCTTGGATTCTAGCGGGAGCAGCGAGCAGTACTTC.

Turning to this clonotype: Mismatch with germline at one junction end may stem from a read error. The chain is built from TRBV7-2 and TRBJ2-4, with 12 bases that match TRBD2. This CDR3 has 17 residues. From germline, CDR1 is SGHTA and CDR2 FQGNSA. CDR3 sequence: CASSLMASGRATNIQYF. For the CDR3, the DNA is TGTGCCAGCAGCTTAATGGCTAGCGGGAGGGCCACAAACATTCAGTACTTC.

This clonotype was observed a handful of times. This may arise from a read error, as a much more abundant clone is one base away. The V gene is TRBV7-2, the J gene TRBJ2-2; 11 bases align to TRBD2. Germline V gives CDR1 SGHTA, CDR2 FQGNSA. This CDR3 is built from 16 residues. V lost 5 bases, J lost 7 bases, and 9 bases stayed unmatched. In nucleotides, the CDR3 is TGTGCCAGCAGCCCACCCTTGGGGACTAGCGGCGGGGAGCTGTTTTTT. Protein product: CASSPPLGTSGGELFF.

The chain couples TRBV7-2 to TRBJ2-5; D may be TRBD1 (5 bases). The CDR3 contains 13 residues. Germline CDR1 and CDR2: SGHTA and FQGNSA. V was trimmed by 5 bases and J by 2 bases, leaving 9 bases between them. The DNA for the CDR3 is TGTGCCAGCAGCGACAGAGTTCAAGAGACCCAGTACTTC. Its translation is CASSDRVQETQYF.

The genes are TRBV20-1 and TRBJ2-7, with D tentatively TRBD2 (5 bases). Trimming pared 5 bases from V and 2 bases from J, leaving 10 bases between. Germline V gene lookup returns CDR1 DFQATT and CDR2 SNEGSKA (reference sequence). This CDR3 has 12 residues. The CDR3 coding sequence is TGCAGTGCTGTCGAGGGCCCCTACGAGCAGTACTTC. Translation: CSAVEGPYEQYF.

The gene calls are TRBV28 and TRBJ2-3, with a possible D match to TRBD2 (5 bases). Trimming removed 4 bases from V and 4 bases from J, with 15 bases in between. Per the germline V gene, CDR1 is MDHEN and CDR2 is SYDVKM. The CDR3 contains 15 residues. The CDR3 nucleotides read TGTGCCAGCAGTTCCACGGGGAATTCCGCAGATACGCAGTATTTT. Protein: CASSSTGNSADTQYF.

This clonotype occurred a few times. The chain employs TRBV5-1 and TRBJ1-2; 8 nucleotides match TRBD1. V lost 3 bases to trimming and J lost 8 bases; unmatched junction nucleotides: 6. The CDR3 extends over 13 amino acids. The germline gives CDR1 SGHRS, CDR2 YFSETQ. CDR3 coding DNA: TGCGCCAGCAGCTACGGACAGGGTGAGGGCTACACCTTC. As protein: CASSYGQGEGYTF. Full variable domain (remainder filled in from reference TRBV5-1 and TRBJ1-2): KAGVTQTPRYLIKTRGQQVTLSCSPISGHRSVSWYQQTPGQGLQFLFEYFSETQRNKGNFPGRFSGRQFSNSRSEMNVSTLELGDSALYLCASSYGQGEGYTFGSGTRLTVV.

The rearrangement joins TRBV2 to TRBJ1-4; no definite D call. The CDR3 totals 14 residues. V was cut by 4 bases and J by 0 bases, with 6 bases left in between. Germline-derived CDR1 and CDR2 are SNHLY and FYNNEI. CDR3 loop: CASSAVATNEKLFF. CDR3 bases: TGTGCCAGCAGTGCAGTGGCAACTAATGAAAAACTGTTTTTT.

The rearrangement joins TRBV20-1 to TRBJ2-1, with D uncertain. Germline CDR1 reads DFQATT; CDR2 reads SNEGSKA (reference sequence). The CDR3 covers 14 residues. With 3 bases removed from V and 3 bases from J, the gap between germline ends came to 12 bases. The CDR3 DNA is TGCAGTGCTAGGGCGAGTAGCTTCTACAATGAGCAGTTCTTC. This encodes CSARASSFYNEQFF.

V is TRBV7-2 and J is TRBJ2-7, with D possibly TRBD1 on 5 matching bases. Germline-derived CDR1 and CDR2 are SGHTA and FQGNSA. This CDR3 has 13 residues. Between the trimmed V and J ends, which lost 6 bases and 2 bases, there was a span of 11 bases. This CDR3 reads CASRFTGAYEQYF. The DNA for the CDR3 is TGTGCCAGCAGATTTACAGGTGCCTACGAGCAGTACTTC.

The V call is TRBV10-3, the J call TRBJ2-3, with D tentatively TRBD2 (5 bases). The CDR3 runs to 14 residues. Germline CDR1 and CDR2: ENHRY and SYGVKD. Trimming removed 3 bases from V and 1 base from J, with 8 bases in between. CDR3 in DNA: TGTGCCATCAGTGAAGGAGGTCGCACAGATACGCAGTATTTT. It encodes CAISEGGRTDTQYF.

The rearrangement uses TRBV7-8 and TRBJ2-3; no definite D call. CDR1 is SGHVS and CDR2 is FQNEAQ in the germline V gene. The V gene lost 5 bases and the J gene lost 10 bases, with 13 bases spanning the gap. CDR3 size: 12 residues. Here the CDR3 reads CASSHPSLSQYF. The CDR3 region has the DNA TGTGCCAGCAGCCACCCCTCTTTGTCGCAGTATTTT.

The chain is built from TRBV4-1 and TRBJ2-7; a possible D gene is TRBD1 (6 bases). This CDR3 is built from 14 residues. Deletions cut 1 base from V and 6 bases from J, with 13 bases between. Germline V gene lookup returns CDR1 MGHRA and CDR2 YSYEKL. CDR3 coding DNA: TGCGCCAGCAGCCAAGTCTGGGACAACTGCGAGCAGTACTTC. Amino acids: CASSQVWDNCEQYF.

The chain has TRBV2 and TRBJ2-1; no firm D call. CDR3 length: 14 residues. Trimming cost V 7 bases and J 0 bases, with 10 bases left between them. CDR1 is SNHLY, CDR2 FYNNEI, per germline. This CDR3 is CASKGWSSYNEQFF. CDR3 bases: TGTGCCAGCAAAGGGTGGAGCTCCTACAATGAGCAGTTCTTC. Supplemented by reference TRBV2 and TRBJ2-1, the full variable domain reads EPEVTQTPSHQVTQMGQEVILRCVPISNHLYFYWYRQILGQKVEFLVSFYNNEISEKSEIFDDQFSVERPDGSNFTLKIRSTKLEDSAMYFCASKGWSSYNEQFFGPGTRLTVL.

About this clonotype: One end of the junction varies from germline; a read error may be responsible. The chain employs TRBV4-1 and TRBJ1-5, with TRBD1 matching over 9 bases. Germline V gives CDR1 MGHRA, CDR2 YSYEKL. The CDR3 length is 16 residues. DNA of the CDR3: TGCGCCGGCAGCCAGGATCTCGGACAGGGGAATCAGCCCCAGCATTTT. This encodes CAGSQDLGQGNQPQHF.

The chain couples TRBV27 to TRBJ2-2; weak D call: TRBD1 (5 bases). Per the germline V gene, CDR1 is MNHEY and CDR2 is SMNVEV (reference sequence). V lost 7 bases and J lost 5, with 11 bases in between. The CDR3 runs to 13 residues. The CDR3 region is CASKGRDTGELFF. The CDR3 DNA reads TGTGCCAGCAAGGGCAGGGATACCGGGGAGCTGTTTTTT.

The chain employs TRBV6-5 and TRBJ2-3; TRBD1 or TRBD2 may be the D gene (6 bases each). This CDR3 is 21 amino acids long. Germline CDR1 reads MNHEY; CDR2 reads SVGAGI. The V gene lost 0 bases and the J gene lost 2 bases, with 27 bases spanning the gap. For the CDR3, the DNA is TGTGCCAGCAGTTACTCGAGGTTGGCAGGGGAGGAACGGGAGTACACAGATACGCAGTATTTT. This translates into CASSYSRLAGEEREYTDTQYF.

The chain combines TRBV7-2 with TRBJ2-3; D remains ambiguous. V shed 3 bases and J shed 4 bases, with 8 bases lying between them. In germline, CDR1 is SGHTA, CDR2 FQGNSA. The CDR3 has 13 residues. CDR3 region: CASSLREADTQYF. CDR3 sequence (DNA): TGTGCCAGCAGCTTGCGAGAGGCAGATACGCAGTATTTT.

The CDR3 here is CASSVYRGSGANVLTF. The CDR3 DNA reads TGTGCCAGCAGTGTTTACAGGGGATCTGGGGCCAACGTCCTGACTTTC. The chain joins TRBV12-3 or TRBV12-4 to TRBJ2-6, with TRBD1 identical over 7 bases. The CDR3 runs 16 residues. The V gene end was trimmed by 5 bases and the J gene end by 1 base; junction bases not matched to a gene: 5.

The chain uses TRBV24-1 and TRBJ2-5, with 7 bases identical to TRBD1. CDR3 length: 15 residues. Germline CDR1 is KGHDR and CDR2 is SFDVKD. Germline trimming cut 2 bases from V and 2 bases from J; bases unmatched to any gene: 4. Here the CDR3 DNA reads TGTGCCACCAGTGATTCCACAGGGGTTCAAGAGACCCAGTACTTC. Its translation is CATSDSTGVQETQYF.

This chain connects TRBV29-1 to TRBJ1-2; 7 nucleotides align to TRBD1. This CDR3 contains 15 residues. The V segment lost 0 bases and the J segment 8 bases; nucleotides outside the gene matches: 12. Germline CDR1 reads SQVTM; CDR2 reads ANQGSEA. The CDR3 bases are TGCAGCGTTGAAGATGCTCCCGGGACAGACGACGGCTACACCTTC. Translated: CSVEDAPGTDDGYTF.